This TCR beta chain came from a study of T cell responses to AZD1222 COVID-19 vaccine. Study overall: Analysis merged second doses at about 4 or about 12 weeks. The study's findings and limits: Baseline antibody screening turned up just a handful of seropositive AZD1222 recipients. Most donors were white British and more were female, and clonal diversity was possibly underestimated. Recipients of two AZD1222 doses showed rising Spike-specific TCR breadth and depth.

Between the trimmed V and J ends, which lost 3 bases and 0 bases, there was a span of 12 bases. Per the germline V gene, CDR1 is SGDLS and CDR2 is YYNGEE. This CDR3 has 15 residues. Profiling relied on immunoSEQ multiplex PCR, and the TCRdb table lists in-frame clones only, not all of them. Here the sample spans around 180,000 clones, 80% to 95% being singletons. To note about this clone: Its target is not known.

The clonotype comes from an adult in good health. This sequence joins TRBV9 and TRBJ1-1, with D possibly being TRBD1 (5 bases). Material: peripheral blood, obtained on day 0 of AZD1222 vaccination. Here the CDR3 DNA reads TGTGCCAGCAGCGAGTCGGGCAGGGTGAACACTGAAGCTTTCTTT. Translation gives CASSESGRVNTEAFF.